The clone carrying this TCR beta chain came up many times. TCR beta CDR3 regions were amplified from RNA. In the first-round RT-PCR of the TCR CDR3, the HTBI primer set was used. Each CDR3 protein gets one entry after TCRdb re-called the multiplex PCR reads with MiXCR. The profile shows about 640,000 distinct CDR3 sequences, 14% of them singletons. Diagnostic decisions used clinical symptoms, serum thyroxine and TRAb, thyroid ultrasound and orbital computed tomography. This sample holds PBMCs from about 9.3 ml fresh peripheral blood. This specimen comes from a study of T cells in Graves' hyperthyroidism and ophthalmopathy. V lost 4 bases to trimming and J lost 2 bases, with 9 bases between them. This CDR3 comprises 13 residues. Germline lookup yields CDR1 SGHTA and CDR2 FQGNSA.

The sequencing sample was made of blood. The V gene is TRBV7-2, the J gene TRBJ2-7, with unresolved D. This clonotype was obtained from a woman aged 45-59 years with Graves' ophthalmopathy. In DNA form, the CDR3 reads TGTGCCAGCAGCTACGGACCCCCCTACGAGCAGTACTTC. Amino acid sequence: CASSYGPPYEQYF.